This T cell receptor (beta chain) came from a study of blood T cell repertoires in COVID-19. At the level of the study: The United States, Italy and Spain provided the acute and convalescent COVID-19 samples. Sources were T cells, B-cell-depleted T cells, or PBMCs; the material itself was cDNA or gDNA.

Per the study methods: Amplification with reference gene primers provided the estimates of nucleated cell counts. Here immunoSEQ multiplex PCR was the method, and the copy in TCRdb shows in-frame clones only, minus some. The D gene and trimming were derived from the DNA, and the V and J assignments and clone size from that table. Among 210,000 or so clones listed, 92% were seen once. Trimming cost V 5 bases and J 7 bases, with 14 bases left between them. The CDR3 has 13 residues. CDR1 is MDHEN, CDR2 SYDVKM, per germline. What was sequenced was peripheral blood. The rearrangement joins TRBV28 to TRBJ1-1; D not certain. The origin of this receptor is a man aged 30 to 45 with acute or convalescent COVID-19. The CDR3 sequence: CASSPHASGEAFF. The CDR3 DNA reads TGTGCCAGCAGTCCGCACGCCTCCGGTGAAGCTTTCTTT.